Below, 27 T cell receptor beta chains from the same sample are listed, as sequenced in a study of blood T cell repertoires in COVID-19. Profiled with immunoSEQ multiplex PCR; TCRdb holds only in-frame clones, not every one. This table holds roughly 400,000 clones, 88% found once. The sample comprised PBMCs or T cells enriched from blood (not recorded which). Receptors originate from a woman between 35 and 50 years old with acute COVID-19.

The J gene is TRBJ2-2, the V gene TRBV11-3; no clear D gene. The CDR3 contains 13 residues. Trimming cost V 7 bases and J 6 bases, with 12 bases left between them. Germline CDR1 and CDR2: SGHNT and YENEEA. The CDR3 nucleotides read TGTGCCAGCACCAAAGAGGTCCCCGGGGAGCTGTTTTTT. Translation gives CASTKEVPGELFF.

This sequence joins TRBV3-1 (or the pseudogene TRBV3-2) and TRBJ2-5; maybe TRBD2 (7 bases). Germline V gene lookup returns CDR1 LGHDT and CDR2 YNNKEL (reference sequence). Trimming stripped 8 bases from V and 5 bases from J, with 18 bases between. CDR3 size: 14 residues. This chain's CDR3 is CASSLGGRPETQYF. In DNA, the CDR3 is TGTGCCAGCTCTTTGGGGGGGCGACCGGAGACCCAGTACTTC.

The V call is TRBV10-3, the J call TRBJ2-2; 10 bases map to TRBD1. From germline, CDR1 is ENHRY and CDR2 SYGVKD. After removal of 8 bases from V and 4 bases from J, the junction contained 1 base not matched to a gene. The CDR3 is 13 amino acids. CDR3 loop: CAIGTGVTGELFF. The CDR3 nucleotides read TGTGCCATCGGGACAGGGGTCACCGGGGAGCTGTTTTTT.

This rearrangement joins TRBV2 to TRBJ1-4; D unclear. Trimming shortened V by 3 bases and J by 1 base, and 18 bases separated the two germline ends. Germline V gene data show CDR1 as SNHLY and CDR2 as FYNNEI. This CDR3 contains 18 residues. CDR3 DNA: TGTGCCAGCAGTGATAGACTCATGAGAGGCGAAACTAATGAAAAACTGTTTTTT. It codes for CASSDRLMRGETNEKLFF.

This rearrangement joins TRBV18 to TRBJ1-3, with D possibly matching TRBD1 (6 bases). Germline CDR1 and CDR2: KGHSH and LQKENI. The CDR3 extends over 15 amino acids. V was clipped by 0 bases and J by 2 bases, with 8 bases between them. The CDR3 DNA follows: TGTGCCAGCTCACCACCGGGGGGGCCTGGAAACACCATATATTTT. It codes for CASSPPGGPGNTIYF.

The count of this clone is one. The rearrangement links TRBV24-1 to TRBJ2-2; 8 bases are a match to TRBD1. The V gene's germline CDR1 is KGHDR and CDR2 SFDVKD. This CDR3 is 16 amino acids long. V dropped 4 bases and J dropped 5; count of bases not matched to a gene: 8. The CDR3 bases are TGTGCCACCAGTGACTCCGGACAGGGAAGGACCGGGGAGCTGTTTTTT. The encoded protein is CATSDSGQGRTGELFF.

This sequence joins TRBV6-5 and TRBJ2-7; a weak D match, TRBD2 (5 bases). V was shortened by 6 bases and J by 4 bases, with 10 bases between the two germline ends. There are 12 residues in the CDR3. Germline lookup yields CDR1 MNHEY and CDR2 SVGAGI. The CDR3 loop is CASRTNWYEQYF. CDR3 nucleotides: TGTGCCAGCAGGACTAATTGGTACGAGCAGTACTTC.

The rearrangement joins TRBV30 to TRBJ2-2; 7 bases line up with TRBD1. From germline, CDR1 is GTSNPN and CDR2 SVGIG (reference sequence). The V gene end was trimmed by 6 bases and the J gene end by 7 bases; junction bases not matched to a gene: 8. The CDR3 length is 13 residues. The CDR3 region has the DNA TGTGCCTGTAGAGGGACAGTTGACGGGGAGCTGTTTTTT. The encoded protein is CACRGTVDGELFF.

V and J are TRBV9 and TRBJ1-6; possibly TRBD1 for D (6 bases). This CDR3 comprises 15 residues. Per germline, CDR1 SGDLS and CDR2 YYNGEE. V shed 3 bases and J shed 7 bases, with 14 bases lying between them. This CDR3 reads CASSATRTENSPLHF. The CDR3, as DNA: TGTGCCAGCAGCGCTACTAGGACAGAGAATTCACCCCTCCACTTT.

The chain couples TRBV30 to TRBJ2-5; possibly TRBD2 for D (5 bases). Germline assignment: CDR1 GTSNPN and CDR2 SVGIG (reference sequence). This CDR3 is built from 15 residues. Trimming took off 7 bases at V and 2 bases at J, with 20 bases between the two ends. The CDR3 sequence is CASLVSSPFQETQYF. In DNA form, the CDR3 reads TGTGCCTCCTTAGTGTCTAGCCCGTTTCAAGAGACCCAGTACTTC.

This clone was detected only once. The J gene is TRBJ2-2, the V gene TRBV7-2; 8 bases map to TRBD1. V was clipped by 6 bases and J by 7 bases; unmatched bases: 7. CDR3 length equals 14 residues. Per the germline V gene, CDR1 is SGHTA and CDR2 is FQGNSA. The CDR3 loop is CASRPQGAGGELFF. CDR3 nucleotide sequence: TGTGCCAGCAGGCCCCAGGGGGCGGGCGGGGAGCTGTTTTTT. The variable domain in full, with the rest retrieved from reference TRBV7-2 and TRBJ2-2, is GAGVSQSPSNKVTEKGKDVELRCDPISGHTALYWYRQSLGQGLEFLIYFQGNSAPDKSGLPSDRFSAERTGGSVSTLTIQRTQQEDSAVYLCASRPQGAGGELFFGEGSRLTVL.

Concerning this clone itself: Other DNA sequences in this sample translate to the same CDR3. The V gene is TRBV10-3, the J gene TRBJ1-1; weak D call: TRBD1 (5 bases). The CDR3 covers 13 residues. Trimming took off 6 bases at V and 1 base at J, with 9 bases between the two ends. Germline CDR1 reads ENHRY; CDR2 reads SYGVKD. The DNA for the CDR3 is TGTGCCATCAGCCTTCAGGGGAACACTGAAGCTTTCTTT. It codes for CAISLQGNTEAFF.

The CDR3 DNA reads TGTGCCAGCAGTCCCCGGGACAGGGATACTAGGGAGCAGTACTTC. Protein: CASSPRDRDTREQYF. The chain carries TRBV25-1 and TRBJ2-7; TRBD1 aligns across 9 bases. The germline gives CDR1 MGHDK, CDR2 SYGVNS. CDR3 length: 15 amino acids. After removal of 5 bases from V and 7 bases from J, the junction contained 12 bases not matched to a gene.

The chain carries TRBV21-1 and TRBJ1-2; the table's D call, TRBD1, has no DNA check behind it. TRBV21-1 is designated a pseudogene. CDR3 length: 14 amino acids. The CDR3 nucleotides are TGTGCCAGCAGCAAAGCGTACAGGGTCTATGGCTACACCTTC. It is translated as CASSKAYRVYGYTF.

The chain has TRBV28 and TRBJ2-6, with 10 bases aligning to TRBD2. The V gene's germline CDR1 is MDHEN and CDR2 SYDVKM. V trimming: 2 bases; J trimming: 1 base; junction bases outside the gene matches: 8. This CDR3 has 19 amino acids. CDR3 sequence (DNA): TGTGCCAGCAGTTTAAATTCGGGAGCGGGGGGGTCTGGGGCCAACGTCCTGACTTTC. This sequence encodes CASSLNSGAGGSGANVLTF.

CDR3 in amino acids: CASSRRGRDTEAFF. The CDR3 region has the DNA TGTGCCAGTAGTAGGAGGGGGCGGGATACTGAAGCTTTCTTT. The rearrangement links TRBV19 to TRBJ1-1; 7 nucleotides agree with TRBD1. With V trimmed by 4 bases and J by 5 bases, 7 bases remained unmatched. The CDR3 is made up of 14 amino acids. Per germline, CDR1 LNHDA and CDR2 SQIVND (reference sequence).

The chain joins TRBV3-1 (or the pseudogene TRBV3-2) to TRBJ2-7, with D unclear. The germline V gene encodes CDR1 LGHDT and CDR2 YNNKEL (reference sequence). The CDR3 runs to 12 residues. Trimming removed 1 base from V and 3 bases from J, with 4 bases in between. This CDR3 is CASSQAFYEQYF. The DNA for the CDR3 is TGTGCCAGCAGCCAAGCGTTCTACGAGCAGTACTTC.

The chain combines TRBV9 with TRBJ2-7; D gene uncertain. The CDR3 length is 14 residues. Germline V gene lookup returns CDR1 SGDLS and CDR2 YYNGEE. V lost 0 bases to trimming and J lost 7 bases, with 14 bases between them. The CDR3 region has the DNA TGTGCCAGCAGCGTAGGGATGGCCCCCGGGGAGCAGTACTTC. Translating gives CASSVGMAPGEQYF.

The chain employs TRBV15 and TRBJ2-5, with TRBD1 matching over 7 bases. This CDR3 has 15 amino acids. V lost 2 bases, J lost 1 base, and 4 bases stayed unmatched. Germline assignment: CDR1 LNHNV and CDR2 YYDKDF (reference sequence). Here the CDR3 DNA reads TGTGCCACCAGCAGACGAACAGGGGCCCAAGAGACCCAGTACTTC. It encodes CATSRRTGAQETQYF.

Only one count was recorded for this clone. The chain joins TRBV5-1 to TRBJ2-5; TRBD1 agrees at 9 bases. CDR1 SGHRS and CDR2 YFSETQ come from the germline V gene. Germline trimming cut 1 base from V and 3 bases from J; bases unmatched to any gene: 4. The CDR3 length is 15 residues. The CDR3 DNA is TGCGCCAGCAGCTTGACAGGGGGCTATGAAGAGACCCAGTACTTC. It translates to CASSLTGGYEETQYF.

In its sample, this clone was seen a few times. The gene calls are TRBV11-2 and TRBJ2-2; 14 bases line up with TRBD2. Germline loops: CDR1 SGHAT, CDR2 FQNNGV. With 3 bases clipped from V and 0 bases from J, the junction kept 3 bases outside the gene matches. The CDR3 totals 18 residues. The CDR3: CASSFRTSGGSNTGELFF. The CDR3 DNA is TGTGCCAGCAGCTTTCGGACTAGCGGGGGGTCGAACACCGGGGAGCTGTTTTTT.

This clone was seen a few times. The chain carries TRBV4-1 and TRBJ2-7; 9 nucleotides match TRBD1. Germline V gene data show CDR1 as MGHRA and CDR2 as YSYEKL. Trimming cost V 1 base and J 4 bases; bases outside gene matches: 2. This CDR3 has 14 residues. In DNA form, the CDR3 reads TGCGCCAGCAGCCAAGGGGACAGGGTTTACGAGCAGTACTTC. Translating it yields CASSQGDRVYEQYF.

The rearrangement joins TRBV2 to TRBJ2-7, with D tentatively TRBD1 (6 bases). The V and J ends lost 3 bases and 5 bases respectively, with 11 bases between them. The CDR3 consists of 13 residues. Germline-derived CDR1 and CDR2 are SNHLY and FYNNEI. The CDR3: CASSEDRNHEQYF. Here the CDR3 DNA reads TGTGCCAGCAGTGAGGACAGAAATCACGAGCAGTACTTC.

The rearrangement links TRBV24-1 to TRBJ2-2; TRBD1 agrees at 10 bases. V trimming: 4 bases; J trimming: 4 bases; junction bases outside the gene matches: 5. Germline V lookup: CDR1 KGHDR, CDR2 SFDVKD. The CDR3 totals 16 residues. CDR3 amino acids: CATSENRQGATGELFF. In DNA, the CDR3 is TGTGCCACCAGTGAAAATCGACAGGGGGCCACCGGGGAGCTGTTTTTT.

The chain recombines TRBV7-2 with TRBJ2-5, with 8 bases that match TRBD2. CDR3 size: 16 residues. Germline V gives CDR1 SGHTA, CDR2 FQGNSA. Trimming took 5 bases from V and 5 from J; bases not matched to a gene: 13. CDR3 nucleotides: TGTGCCAGCAGCCCGCGACCGGGACTAGGGTGGGAGACCCAGTACTTC. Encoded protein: CASSPRPGLGWETQYF.

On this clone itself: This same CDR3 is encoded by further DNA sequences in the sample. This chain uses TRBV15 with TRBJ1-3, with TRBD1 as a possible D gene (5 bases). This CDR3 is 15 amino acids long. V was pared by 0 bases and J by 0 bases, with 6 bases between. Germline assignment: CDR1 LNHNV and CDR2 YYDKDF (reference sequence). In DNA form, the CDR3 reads TGTGCCACCAGCAGAGATAGGGGCTCTGGAAACACCATATATTTT. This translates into CATSRDRGSGNTIYF.

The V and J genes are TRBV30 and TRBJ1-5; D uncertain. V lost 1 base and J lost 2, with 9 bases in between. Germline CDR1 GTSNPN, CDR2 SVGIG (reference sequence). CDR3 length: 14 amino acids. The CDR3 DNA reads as TGTGCCTGGAGTGCCGGGTTTGGCAATCAGCCCCAGCATTTT. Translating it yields CAWSAGFGNQPQHF.